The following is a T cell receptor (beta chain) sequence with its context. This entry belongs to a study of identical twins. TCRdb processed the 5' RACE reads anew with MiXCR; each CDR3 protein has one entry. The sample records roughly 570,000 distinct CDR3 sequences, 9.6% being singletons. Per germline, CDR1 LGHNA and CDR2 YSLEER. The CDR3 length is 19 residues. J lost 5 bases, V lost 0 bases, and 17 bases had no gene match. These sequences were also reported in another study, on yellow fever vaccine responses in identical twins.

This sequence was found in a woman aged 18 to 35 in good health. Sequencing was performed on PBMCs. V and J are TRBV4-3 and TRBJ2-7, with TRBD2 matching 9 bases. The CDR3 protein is CASSQDRGLAGRERNEQYF. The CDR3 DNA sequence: TGCGCCAGCAGCCAAGATCGCGGGCTAGCGGGACGGGAGAGGAACGAGCAGTACTTC.